These 14 T cell receptor beta chains originate from one sample sequenced in a study of T cell responses to AZD1222 COVID-19 vaccine. Profiled with immunoSEQ multiplex PCR; TCRdb holds only in-frame clones, not every one. The profile shows 90,000 to 150,000 clones, around nine tenths of them singletons. The source was peripheral blood, collected on day 0 of AZD1222 vaccination. These receptors came from an adult in good health.

The genes are TRBV5-1 and TRBJ2-3; D may be TRBD2 (6 bases). The germline V and J ends were trimmed by 4 bases and 4 bases, with 25 bases remaining between them. CDR3 length: 18 residues. Germline CDR1 is SGHRS and CDR2 is YFSETQ. The CDR3 loop reads CASSGGTRPNLQADTQYF. CDR3 DNA: TGCGCCAGCAGCGGGGGGACTCGACCCAACCTTCAGGCAGATACGCAGTATTTT.

For the CDR3, the DNA is TGTGCCTGGAGTGGGACTAGGGTGCCGGGAAACACCATATATTTT. Its protein is CAWSGTRVPGNTIYF. The chain carries TRBV30 and TRBJ1-3; no firm D call. V was pared by 1 base and J by 4 bases, with 14 bases between. There are 15 residues in the CDR3. CDR1 is GTSNPN and CDR2 is SVGIG in the germline V gene (reference sequence).

The chain employs TRBV28 and TRBJ1-1; D ambiguous. V was cut by 5 bases and J by 5 bases, with 12 bases left in between. The CDR3 is made up of 13 amino acids. From germline, CDR1 is MDHEN and CDR2 SYDVKM. The CDR3 sequence: CASSPHHRTEAFF. CDR3 DNA: TGTGCCAGCAGTCCCCATCATAGGACTGAAGCTTTCTTT.

CDR3 loop: CASSQGLAGGRAKNIQYF. CDR3 in DNA: TGTGCCAGCAGCCAAGGACTAGCGGGAGGGAGAGCCAAAAACATTCAGTACTTC. The chain couples TRBV7-8 to TRBJ2-4; TRBD2 agrees at 15 bases. The germline V gene encodes CDR1 SGHVS and CDR2 FQNEAQ. The CDR3 spans 18 residues. V dropped 5 bases and J dropped 0; count of bases not matched to a gene: 5. Full variable domain (rest looked up from reference TRBV7-8 and TRBJ2-4): GAGVSQSPRYKVAKRGQDVALRCDPISGHVSLFWYQQALGQGPEFLTYFQNEAQLDKSGLPSDRFFAERPEGSVSTLKIQRTQQEDSAVYLCASSQGLAGGRAKNIQYFGAGTRLSVL.

The chain employs TRBV7-2 and TRBJ1-6, with 7 positions matching TRBD1. The CDR3 runs to 17 residues. After removal of 4 bases from V and 0 bases from J, the junction contained 6 bases not matched to a gene. Germline CDR1 is SGHTA and CDR2 is FQGNSA. As DNA, the CDR3 is TGTGCCAGCAGCTCCAGGGGACAGAGCTCCTATAATTCACCCCTCCACTTT. It translates to CASSSRGQSSYNSPLHF.

The chain joins TRBV7-2 to TRBJ2-2; 10 bases line up with TRBD1. The V gene end was trimmed by 4 bases and the J gene end by 6 bases; junction bases not matched to a gene: 5. Germline values: CDR1 SGHTA, CDR2 FQGNSA. The CDR3 spans 15 residues. The DNA for the CDR3 is TGTGCCAGCAGCTACGGACAGGGGGTATCCGGGGAGCTGTTTTTT. Translating gives CASSYGQGVSGELFF.

The genes are TRBV18 and TRBJ2-7, with D unresolved. The CDR3 has 13 residues. Trimming cost V 0 bases and J 2 bases, with 5 bases left between them. In germline, CDR1 is KGHSH, CDR2 LQKENI. CDR3 residues: CASSPPLAYEQYF. The CDR3, as DNA: TGTGCCAGCTCACCACCCCTAGCCTACGAGCAGTACTTC.

This rearrangement joins TRBV27 to TRBJ1-1; no reliable D call. The CDR3 covers 14 residues. Germline CDR1 and CDR2: MNHEY and SMNVEV (reference sequence). Trimming removed 6 bases at V and 3 bases at J, with 14 bases between. CDR3 sequence: CASRNRAQDTEAFF. The CDR3 DNA reads TGTGCCAGCAGGAACCGGGCCCAGGACACTGAAGCTTTCTTT.

This clone was picked up a small number of times. V usage is TRBV5-1 and J usage is TRBJ2-5; a possible D gene is TRBD2 (6 bases). Between the trimmed V and J ends, which lost 4 bases and 6 bases, there was a span of 13 bases. This CDR3 is built from 13 residues. The germline V gene has CDR1 SGHRS and CDR2 YFSETQ. CDR3 bases: TGCGCCAGCAGCCTACTAGCCCAGAAGACCCAGTACTTC. Its translation is CASSLLAQKTQYF.

The J gene is TRBJ2-3, the V gene TRBV7-3, with 10 bases that match TRBD2. Germline V CDR1 and CDR2: SGHTA, FQGTGA. CDR3 size: 14 residues. After removal of 5 bases from V and 8 bases from J, the junction contained 7 bases not matched to a gene. CDR3: CASSPGTSALTQYF. The CDR3 bases are TGTGCCAGCAGCCCCGGGACTAGCGCGCTTACGCAGTATTTT. Drawing the rest from reference TRBV7-3 and TRBJ2-3, the complete variable domain is GAGVSQTPSNKVTEKGKYVELRCDPISGHTALYWYRQSLGQGPEFLIYFQGTGAADDSGLPNDRFFAVRPEGSVSTLKIQRTERGDSAVYLCASSPGTSALTQYFGPGTRLTVL.

This chain links TRBV7-2 with TRBJ1-1; the D gene is possibly TRBD1 (5 bases). CDR1 and CDR2 (germline): SGHTA, FQGNSA. Trimming cost V 4 bases and J 5 bases, with 11 bases left between them. The CDR3 is 13 amino acids. DNA for the CDR3: TGTGCCAGCAGCTCGGGACGGTTTACTGAAGCTTTCTTT. Its protein product is CASSSGRFTEAFF.

V and J are TRBV4-1 and TRBJ2-7, with a tentative D call TRBD2 (6 bases). Germline V CDR1 and CDR2: MGHRA, YSYEKL. This CDR3 contains 16 residues. V gave up 0 bases and J gave up 7 bases, with 19 bases separating them. The CDR3 bases are TGCGCCAGCAGCCAAGATATTACGGGAGTCCTAGAAGAGCAGTACTTC. Its translation: CASSQDITGVLEEQYF.

The CDR3 reads CASSDRFEGVFTEAFF. The CDR3 region has the DNA TGTGCCAGCAGTGATCGATTCGAGGGAGTATTTACTGAAGCTTTCTTT. V is TRBV6-1 and J is TRBJ1-1; no clear D gene. CDR3 size: 16 residues. Trimming stripped 3 bases from V and 5 bases from J, with 19 bases between. Per the germline V gene, CDR1 is MNHNS and CDR2 is SASEGT.

A single count supports this clone. The rearrangement links TRBV6-2 or TRBV6-3 to TRBJ2-7, with 8 bases lining up with TRBD2. After removal of 5 bases from V and 1 base from J, the junction contained 4 bases not matched to a gene. Germline V gene data show CDR1 as MNHEY and CDR2 as SVGEGT. There are 14 residues in the CDR3. CDR3 sequence reads: CASSGSGSSYEQYF. CDR3 DNA sequence: TGTGCCAGCAGTGGGAGCGGGAGTTCCTACGAGCAGTACTTC.